One sample yielded the 7 T cell receptor beta chains listed below, sequenced in a study of T cells in Graves' hyperthyroidism and ophthalmopathy. RNA transcripts provided the source from which TCR beta CDR3 regions were amplified. TCR CDR3 regions were first amplified by RT-PCR with HTBI primers. TCRdb re-called the multiplex PCR reads with MiXCR, one entry per CDR3 protein. Of around 440,000 distinct CDR3 sequences in the sample, less than 20% are singletons; the top ten hold 7.5% to 9%. The sequenced material came from blood. All receptors come from a woman between 18 and 29 years old with Graves' hyperthyroidism.

This clonotype was counted ten times or more. The chain combines TRBV28 with TRBJ2-7; 8 bases fit TRBD2. The CDR3 extends over 15 amino acids. Germline V gives CDR1 MDHEN, CDR2 SYDVKM. The junction had 12 bases not matched to a gene; V was cut back by 6 bases and J by 5 bases. CDR3 coding DNA: TGTGCCAGCAGCCCCCGGGGGGGGGTATTTAACGAGCAGTACTTC. Its protein product is CASSPRGGVFNEQYF.

The table lists this clonotype with many counts. This chain uses TRBV20-1 with TRBJ2-1; 11 bases are shared with TRBD2. From germline, CDR1 is DFQATT and CDR2 SNEGSKA (reference sequence). V dropped 6 bases and J dropped 7; count of bases not matched to a gene: 8. The CDR3 is made up of 14 amino acids. CDR3 nucleotide sequence: TGCAGTGCCAGTAGCGGGAGGGCCCCGAATGAGCAGTTCTTC. Translating gives CSASSGRAPNEQFF.

In its sample, this clonotype was seen many times. The J gene is TRBJ2-5, the V gene TRBV24-1; unclear D gene. Trimming removed 0 bases at V and 3 bases at J, with 10 bases between. Germline loops: CDR1 KGHDR, CDR2 SFDVKD. This CDR3 spans 15 amino acids. CDR3 coding DNA: TGTGCCACCAGTGATTTGAAGGGTAACGAAGAGACCCAGTACTTC. It codes for CATSDLKGNEETQYF.

The gene calls are TRBV20-1 and TRBJ2-1, with D hard to call. The CDR3 spans 16 residues. Germline values: CDR1 DFQATT, CDR2 SNEGSKA (reference sequence). Trimming removed 2 bases at V and 4 bases at J, with 18 bases between. In DNA form, the CDR3 reads TGCAGTGCTAGACCCCGGGTGTCGGGCGCGTACAATGAGCAGTTCTTC. It codes for CSARPRVSGAYNEQFF.

J is TRBJ2-5 and V is TRBV5-1; weak D call: TRBD1 (5 bases). The germline V gene has CDR1 SGHRS and CDR2 YFSETQ. The V end lost 0 bases, the J end lost 5 bases, and 14 bases lay between the germline ends. The CDR3 has 15 amino acids. CDR3 sequence: CASSLVPAGKETQYF. The CDR3 DNA reads as TGCGCCAGCAGCTTGGTTCCCGCAGGGAAGGAGACCCAGTACTTC.

The rearrangement uses TRBV28 and TRBJ2-2, with D perhaps assigned TRBD1 or TRBD2 (5 bases each). V was pared by 11 bases and J by 4 bases, with 17 bases between. CDR3 length: 14 amino acids. Germline V gene data show CDR1 as MDHEN and CDR2 as SYDVKM. CDR3 residues: CAGGSGGPTGELFF. The CDR3 bases are TGTGCCGGGGGTTCTGGGGGACCCACCGGGGAGCTGTTTTTT.

This clonotype showed up many times. This chain connects TRBV28 to TRBJ1-2, with unresolved D. Germline values: CDR1 MDHEN, CDR2 SYDVKM. Trimming shortened V by 2 bases and J by 2 bases, and 12 bases separated the two germline ends. The CDR3 consists of 15 residues. The chain's CDR3 is CASSLKVPTNYGYTF. DNA for the CDR3: TGTGCCAGCAGTTTAAAGGTCCCTACCAACTATGGCTACACCTTC.